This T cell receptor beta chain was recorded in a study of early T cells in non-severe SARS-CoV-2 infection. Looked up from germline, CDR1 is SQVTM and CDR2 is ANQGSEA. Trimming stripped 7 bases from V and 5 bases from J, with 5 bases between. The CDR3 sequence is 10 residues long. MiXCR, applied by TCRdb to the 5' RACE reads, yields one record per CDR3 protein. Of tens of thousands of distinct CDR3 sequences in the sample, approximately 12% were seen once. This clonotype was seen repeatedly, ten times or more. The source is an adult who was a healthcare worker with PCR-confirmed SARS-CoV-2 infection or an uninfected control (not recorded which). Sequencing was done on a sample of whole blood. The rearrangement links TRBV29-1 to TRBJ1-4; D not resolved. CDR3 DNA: TGCAGCGCCGTGAATGAAAAACTGTTTTTT. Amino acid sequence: CSAVNEKLFF.